The next 19 T cell receptor beta chains were all read from a single sample in a study of early stage breast cancer tumors. The method was immunoSEQ multiplex PCR; TCRdb's version includes in-frame clones alone and lacks a portion of them. The sample yields about 28,000 clones, approximately 54% seen once. The sequencing sample was made of breast tumor tissue. The receptors originated from a person between 45 and 65 years old with breast cancer.

V is TRBV7-8 and J is TRBJ1-2, with 10 bases that match TRBD1. The germline V gene encodes CDR1 SGHVS and CDR2 FQNEAQ. The CDR3 has 13 residues. Unmatched junction bases numbered 1, after V lost 4 bases and J lost 5 bases. The CDR3: CASSSGQGYGYTF. The CDR3 nucleotides are TGTGCCAGCAGCTCGGGACAGGGGTATGGCTACACCTTC.

The V gene is TRBV19, the J gene TRBJ1-4; no clear D. This CDR3 is built from 16 residues. The germline gives CDR1 LNHDA, CDR2 SQIVND (reference sequence). V dropped 6 bases and J dropped 3 bases, with 17 bases sitting between them. Written as DNA, the CDR3 is TGTGCCAGTAGCCCGGGATGGGGAGACTCTAATGAAAAACTGTTTTTT. Protein sequence: CASSPGWGDSNEKLFF. Full variable domain (remainder filled in from reference TRBV19 and TRBJ1-4): DGGITQSPKYLFRKEGQNVTLSCEQNLNHDAMYWYRQDPGQGLRLIYYSQIVNDFQKGDIAEGYSVSREKKESFPLTVTSAQKNPTAFYLCASSPGWGDSNEKLFFGSGTQLSVL.

The CDR3 here is CATIGGDTEAFF. The CDR3 DNA reads TGTGCCACCATAGGAGGGGACACTGAAGCTTTCTTT. This rearrangement joins TRBV19 to TRBJ1-1; tentative D call: TRBD1 (5 bases). With 10 bases removed from V and 3 bases from J, the gap between germline ends came to 12 bases. Germline V gene lookup returns CDR1 LNHDA and CDR2 SQIVND (reference sequence). This CDR3 spans 12 amino acids.

This clone was counted only a few times. The chain has TRBV19 and TRBJ2-7; a weak D match, TRBD1 (5 bases). Trimming stripped 6 bases from V and 2 bases from J, with 17 bases between. CDR1 LNHDA and CDR2 SQIVND come from the germline V gene (reference sequence). The CDR3 has 15 amino acids. CDR3 loop: CASRWAQGRTYEQYF. The CDR3 bases are TGTGCCAGTAGATGGGCCCAGGGCCGAACCTACGAGCAGTACTTC.

The CDR3 protein is CASSEAFGGGGYTF. The CDR3 nucleotides are TGTGCCAGCAGTGAAGCCTTTGGGGGGGGTGGCTACACCTTC. V and J are TRBV6-1 and TRBJ1-2; D is perhaps TRBD1 (5 bases). Trimming took off 0 bases at V and 7 bases at J, with 12 bases between the two ends. CDR3 length: 14 residues. The germline V gene has CDR1 MNHNS and CDR2 SASEGT.

This clone is termed medium-sized. This chain joins TRBV30 and TRBJ1-1; weak D call: TRBD1 (5 bases). V lost 0 bases and J lost 5, with 10 bases in between. The CDR3 loop spans 13 amino acids. The germline V gene encodes CDR1 GTSNPN and CDR2 SVGIG (reference sequence). CDR3 in amino acids: CAWSVIGGTEAFF. The DNA for the CDR3 is TGTGCCTGGAGTGTAATCGGGGGGACTGAAGCTTTCTTT.

The chain links TRBV15 to TRBJ1-2; the D gene is possibly TRBD1 (5 bases). V dropped 4 bases and J dropped 6 bases, with 9 bases sitting between them. Germline V lookup: CDR1 LNHNV, CDR2 YYDKDF (reference sequence). This CDR3 is built from 12 residues. CDR3 DNA: TGTGCCACCAGCAATGGGGCGGATGGCTACACCTTC. This translates into CATSNGADGYTF.

This clone has a count of ten or more. CDR3 in amino acids: CASNKGQVSGNTIYF. The CDR3 nucleotides are TGTGCCAGCAATAAGGGACAGGTATCTGGAAACACCATATATTTT. The rearrangement uses TRBV6-6 and TRBJ1-3, with 8 bases identical to TRBD1. Germline loops: CDR1 MNHNY, CDR2 SVGAGI (reference sequence). This CDR3 has 15 amino acids. V shed 7 bases and J 1 base; nucleotides not matched to a gene: 6.

The CDR3 loop is CASSYSRGGLETQYF. CDR3 nucleotide sequence: TGTGCCAGCAGTTACTCGCGGGGCGGTTTAGAGACCCAGTACTTC. The chain joins TRBV6-5 to TRBJ2-5, with a weak D call TRBD2 (6 bases). The CDR3 covers 15 residues. V was shortened by 0 bases and J by 4 bases, with 12 bases between the two germline ends. CDR1 is MNHEY and CDR2 is SVGAGI in the germline V gene.

This chain links TRBV2 with TRBJ2-1; 10 bases match TRBD2. This CDR3 contains 16 residues. Germline V gene sequence: CDR1 SNHLY, CDR2 FYNNEI. V trimming: 4 bases; J trimming: 2 bases; junction bases outside the gene matches: 5. As DNA, the CDR3 is TGTGCCAGCAGTGGCGGACTAGCGGAGACCTACAATGAGCAGTTCTTC. This translates into CASSGGLAETYNEQFF.

This clone was seen more than once but under ten times. The chain recombines TRBV2 with TRBJ2-1; possible D gene TRBD2, 6 bases. The CDR3 loop spans 11 amino acids. The germline V gene has CDR1 SNHLY and CDR2 FYNNEI. Trimming stripped 9 bases from V and 12 bases from J, with 15 bases between. CDR3 nucleotides: TGTGCCAGTAAGGAGGGGCCTACGCAGTTCTTC. This sequence encodes CASKEGPTQFF. The complete variable domain, with remaining parts taken from reference TRBV2 and TRBJ2-1, reads EPEVTQTPSHQVTQMGQEVILRCVPISNHLYFYWYRQILGQKVEFLVSFYNNEISEKSEIFDDQFSVERPDGSNFTLKIRSTKLEDSAMYFCASKEGPTQFFGPGTRLTVL.

A single count supports this clone. This chain uses TRBV7-2 with TRBJ2-3; D unresolved. Trimming pared 4 bases from V and 2 bases from J, leaving 10 bases between. CDR1 is SGHTA and CDR2 is FQGNSA in the germline V gene. This CDR3 spans 14 amino acids. The chain's CDR3 is CASSSIVHTDTQYF. The CDR3 nucleotides are TGTGCCAGCAGCTCAATCGTTCACACAGATACGCAGTATTTT.

The chain couples TRBV2 to TRBJ2-1, with 11 bases matching TRBD2. This CDR3 contains 15 residues. V gave up 6 bases and J gave up 1 base; unmatched junction bases: 2. Germline loops: CDR1 SNHLY, CDR2 FYNNEI. CDR3 residues: CASRGLAASYNEQFF. CDR3 nucleotide sequence: TGTGCCAGCAGGGGACTAGCGGCATCCTACAATGAGCAGTTCTTC.

The gene calls are TRBV4-2 and TRBJ2-7; D not certain. The V gene lost 4 bases and the J gene lost 6 bases, with 13 bases spanning the gap. The CDR3 length is 13 residues. Germline V gene sequence: CDR1 LGHNA, CDR2 YNFKEQ. This chain's CDR3 is CASSPFTSGEQYF. As DNA, the CDR3 is TGTGCCAGCAGCCCGTTTACTTCGGGCGAGCAGTACTTC.

This clone was recorded a few times. This chain joins TRBV5-1 and TRBJ2-3, with 13 bases that match TRBD2. V was clipped by 5 bases and J by 4 bases; unmatched bases: 10. Looked up from germline, CDR1 is SGHRS and CDR2 is YFSETQ. CDR3 length equals 17 residues. The CDR3 protein is CASRSGTSGTSPDTQYF. The CDR3 bases are TGCGCCAGCAGATCCGGGACTAGCGGGACGTCCCCAGATACGCAGTATTTT.

This clone has more than one count but fewer than ten. The CDR3 loop is CAWSRGAFDQPQHF. Written as DNA, the CDR3 is TGTGCCTGGAGTAGGGGGGCTTTCGATCAGCCCCAGCATTTT. This sequence joins TRBV30 and TRBJ1-5, with D maybe TRBD1 (6 bases). The CDR3 sequence is 14 residues long. From germline, CDR1 is GTSNPN and CDR2 SVGIG (reference sequence). Trimming removed 2 bases at V and 5 bases at J, with 13 bases between.

This clone has only one observation. This chain joins TRBV30 and TRBJ2-4, with D hard to call. Germline lookup yields CDR1 GTSNPN and CDR2 SVGIG (reference sequence). CDR3 length equals 20 residues. V lost 0 bases and J lost 2, with 26 bases in between. The CDR3 nucleotides are TGTGCCTGGAGTGTAGGGTTTTTAACCCTCAGCATGTCGACCAAAAACATTCAGTACTTC. It specifies CAWSVGFLTLSMSTKNIQYF.

The genes are TRBV7-2 and TRBJ2-1; the match to TRBD2 covers 10 bases. The CDR3 runs 15 residues. Germline values: CDR1 SGHTA, CDR2 FQGNSA. Unmatched junction bases numbered 3, after V lost 3 bases and J lost 4 bases. The CDR3 sequence: CASSFGTSVYNEQFF. The CDR3, as DNA: TGTGCCAGCAGCTTTGGGACTAGCGTATACAATGAGCAGTTCTTC.

This clone was recorded a few times. The chain carries TRBV4-1 and TRBJ1-2, with D unresolved. V lost 4 bases and J lost 6, with 15 bases in between. Looked up from germline, CDR1 is MGHRA and CDR2 is YSYEKL. The CDR3 is made up of 14 amino acids. In nucleotides, the CDR3 is TGCGCCAGCAGCCCACGAGGCATTCAAGATGGCTACACCTTC. Translating it yields CASSPRGIQDGYTF.